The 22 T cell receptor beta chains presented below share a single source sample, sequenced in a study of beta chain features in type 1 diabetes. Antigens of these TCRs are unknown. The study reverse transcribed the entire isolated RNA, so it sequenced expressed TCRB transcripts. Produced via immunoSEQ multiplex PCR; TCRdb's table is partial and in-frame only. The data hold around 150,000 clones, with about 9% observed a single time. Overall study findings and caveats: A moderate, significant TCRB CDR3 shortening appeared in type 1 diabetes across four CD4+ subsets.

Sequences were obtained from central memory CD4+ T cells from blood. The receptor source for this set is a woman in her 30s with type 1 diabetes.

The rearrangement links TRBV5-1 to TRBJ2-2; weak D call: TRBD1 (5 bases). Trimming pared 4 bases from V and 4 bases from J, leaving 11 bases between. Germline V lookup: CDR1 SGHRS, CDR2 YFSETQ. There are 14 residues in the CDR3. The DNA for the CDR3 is TGCGCCAGCAGCCTGACCAGGGTCACCGGGGAGCTGTTTTTT. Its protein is CASSLTRVTGELFF.

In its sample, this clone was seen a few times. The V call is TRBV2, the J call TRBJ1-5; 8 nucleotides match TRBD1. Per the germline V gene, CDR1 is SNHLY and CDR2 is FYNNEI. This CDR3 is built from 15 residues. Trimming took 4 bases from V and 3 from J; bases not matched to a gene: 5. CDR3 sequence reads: CASSVRTGINQPQHF. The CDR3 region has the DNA TGTGCCAGCAGTGTGAGGACAGGGATCAATCAGCCCCAGCATTTT. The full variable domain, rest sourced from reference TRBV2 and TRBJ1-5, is EPEVTQTPSHQVTQMGQEVILRCVPISNHLYFYWYRQILGQKVEFLVSFYNNEISEKSEIFDDQFSVERPDGSNFTLKIRSTKLEDSAMYFCASSVRTGINQPQHFGDGTRLSIL.

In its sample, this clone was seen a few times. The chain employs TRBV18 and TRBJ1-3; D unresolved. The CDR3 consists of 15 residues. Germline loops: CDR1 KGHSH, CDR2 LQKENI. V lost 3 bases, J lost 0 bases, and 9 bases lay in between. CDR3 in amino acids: CASSPSAGSGNTIYF. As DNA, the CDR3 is TGTGCCAGCTCACCTTCGGCGGGCTCTGGAAACACCATATATTTT.

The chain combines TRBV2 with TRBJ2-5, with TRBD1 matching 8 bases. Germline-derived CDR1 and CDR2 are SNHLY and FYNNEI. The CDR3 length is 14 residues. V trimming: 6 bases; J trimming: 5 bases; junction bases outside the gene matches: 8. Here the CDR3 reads CASSGQGAGETQYF. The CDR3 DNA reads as TGTGCCAGCAGCGGACAGGGTGCCGGTGAGACCCAGTACTTC. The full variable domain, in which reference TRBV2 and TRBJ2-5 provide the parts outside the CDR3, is EPEVTQTPSHQVTQMGQEVILRCVPISNHLYFYWYRQILGQKVEFLVSFYNNEISEKSEIFDDQFSVERPDGSNFTLKIRSTKLEDSAMYFCASSGQGAGETQYFGPGTRLLVL.

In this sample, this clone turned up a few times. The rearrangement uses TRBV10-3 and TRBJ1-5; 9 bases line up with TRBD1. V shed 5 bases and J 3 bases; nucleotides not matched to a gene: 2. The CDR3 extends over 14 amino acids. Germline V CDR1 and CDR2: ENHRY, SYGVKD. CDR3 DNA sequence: TGTGCCATCAGTAGGACAGGGGACAATCAGCCCCAGCATTTT. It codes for CAISRTGDNQPQHF.

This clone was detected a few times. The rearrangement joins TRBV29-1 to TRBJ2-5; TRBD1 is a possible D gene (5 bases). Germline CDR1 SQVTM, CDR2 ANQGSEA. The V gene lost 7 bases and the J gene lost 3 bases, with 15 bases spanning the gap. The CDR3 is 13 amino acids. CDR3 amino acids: CSGRKGAEETQYF. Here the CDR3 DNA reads TGCAGCGGCCGTAAAGGGGCTGAAGAGACCCAGTACTTC.

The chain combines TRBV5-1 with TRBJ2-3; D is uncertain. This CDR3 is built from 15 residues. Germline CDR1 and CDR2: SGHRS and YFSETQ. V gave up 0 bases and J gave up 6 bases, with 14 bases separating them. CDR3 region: CASSLVIAASDTQYF. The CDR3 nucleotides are TGCGCCAGCAGCTTGGTTATCGCGGCGTCGGATACGCAGTATTTT.

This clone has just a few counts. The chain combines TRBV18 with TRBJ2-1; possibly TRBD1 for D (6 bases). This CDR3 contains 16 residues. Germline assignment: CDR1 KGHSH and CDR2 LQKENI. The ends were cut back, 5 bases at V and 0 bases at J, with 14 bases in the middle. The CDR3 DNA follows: TGTGCCAGCTCAGCAGGGGTTCCGAGCTCCTACAATGAGCAGTTCTTC. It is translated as CASSAGVPSSYNEQFF.

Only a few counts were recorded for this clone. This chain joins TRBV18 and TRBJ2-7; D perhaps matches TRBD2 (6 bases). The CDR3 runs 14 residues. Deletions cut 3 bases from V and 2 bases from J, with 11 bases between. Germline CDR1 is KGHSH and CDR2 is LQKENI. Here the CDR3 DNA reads TGTGCCAGCTCACCGGCGACTAGGCCCTACGAGCAGTACTTC. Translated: CASSPATRPYEQYF.

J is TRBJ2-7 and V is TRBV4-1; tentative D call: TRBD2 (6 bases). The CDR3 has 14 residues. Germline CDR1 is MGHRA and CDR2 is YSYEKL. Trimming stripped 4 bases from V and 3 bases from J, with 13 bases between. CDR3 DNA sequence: TGCGCCAGCAGCCCCCGGACTACGGGCTACGAGCAGTACTTC. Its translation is CASSPRTTGYEQYF.

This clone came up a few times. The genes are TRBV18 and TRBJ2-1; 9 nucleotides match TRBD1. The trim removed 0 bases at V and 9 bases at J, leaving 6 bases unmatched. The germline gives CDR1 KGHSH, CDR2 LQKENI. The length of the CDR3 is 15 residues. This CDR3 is CASSPPGTGISEQFF. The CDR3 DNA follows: TGTGCCAGCTCACCACCCGGGACAGGGATAAGTGAGCAGTTCTTC.

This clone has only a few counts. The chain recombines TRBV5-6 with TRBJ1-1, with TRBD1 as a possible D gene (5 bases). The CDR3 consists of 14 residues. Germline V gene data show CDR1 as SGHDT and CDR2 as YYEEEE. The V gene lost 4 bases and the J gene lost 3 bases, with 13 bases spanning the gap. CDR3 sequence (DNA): TGTGCCAGCAGCATCGTGGGCAGGGACACTGAAGCTTTCTTT. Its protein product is CASSIVGRDTEAFF.

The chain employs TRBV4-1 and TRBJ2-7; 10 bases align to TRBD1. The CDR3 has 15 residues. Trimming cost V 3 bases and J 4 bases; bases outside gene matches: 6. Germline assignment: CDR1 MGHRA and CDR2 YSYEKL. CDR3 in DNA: TGCGCCAGCAGCCATCCCGGGACAGGGGTGTACGAGCAGTACTTC. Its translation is CASSHPGTGVYEQYF.

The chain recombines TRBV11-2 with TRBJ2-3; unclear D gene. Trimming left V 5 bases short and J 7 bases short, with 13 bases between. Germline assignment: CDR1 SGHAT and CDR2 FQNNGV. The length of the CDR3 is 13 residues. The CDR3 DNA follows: TGTGCCAGCAGCCCCGGTAGCATCAATACGCAGTATTTT. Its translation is CASSPGSINTQYF.

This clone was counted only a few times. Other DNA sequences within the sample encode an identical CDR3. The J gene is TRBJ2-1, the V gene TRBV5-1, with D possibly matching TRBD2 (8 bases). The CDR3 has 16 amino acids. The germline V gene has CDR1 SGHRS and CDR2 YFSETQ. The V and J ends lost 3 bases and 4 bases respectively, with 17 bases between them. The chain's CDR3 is CASSSGGGTVYNEQFF. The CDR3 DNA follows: TGCGCCAGCAGCTCGGGAGGGGGGACAGTTTACAATGAGCAGTTCTTC.

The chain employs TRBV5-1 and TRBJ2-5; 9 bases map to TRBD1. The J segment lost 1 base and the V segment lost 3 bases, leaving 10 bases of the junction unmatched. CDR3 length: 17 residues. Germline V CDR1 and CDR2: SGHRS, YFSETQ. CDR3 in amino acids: CASSSNPGTGSQETQYF. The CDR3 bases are TGCGCCAGCAGCTCAAACCCCGGGACAGGGTCCCAAGAGACCCAGTACTTC.

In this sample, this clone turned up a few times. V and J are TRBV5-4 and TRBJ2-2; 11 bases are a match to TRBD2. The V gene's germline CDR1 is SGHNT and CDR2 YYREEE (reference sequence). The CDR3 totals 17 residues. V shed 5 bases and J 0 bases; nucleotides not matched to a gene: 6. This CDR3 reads CASRAGTSGPNTGELFF. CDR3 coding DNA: TGTGCCAGCAGGGCCGGGACTAGCGGACCGAACACCGGGGAGCTGTTTTTT.

CDR3 amino acids: CASWTSSYNEQFF. DNA of the CDR3: TGTGCCAGCTGGACTAGCTCCTACAATGAGCAGTTCTTC. J is TRBJ2-1 and V is TRBV18, with 7 bases that match TRBD2. With V trimmed by 7 bases and J by 0 bases, 0 bases remained unmatched. Germline V lookup: CDR1 KGHSH, CDR2 LQKENI. The CDR3 spans 13 residues.

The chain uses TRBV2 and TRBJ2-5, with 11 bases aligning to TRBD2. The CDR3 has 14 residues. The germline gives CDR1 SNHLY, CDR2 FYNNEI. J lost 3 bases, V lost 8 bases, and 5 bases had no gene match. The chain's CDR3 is CASGGTSGKETQYF. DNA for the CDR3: TGTGCCAGCGGAGGGACTAGCGGAAAAGAGACCCAGTACTTC.

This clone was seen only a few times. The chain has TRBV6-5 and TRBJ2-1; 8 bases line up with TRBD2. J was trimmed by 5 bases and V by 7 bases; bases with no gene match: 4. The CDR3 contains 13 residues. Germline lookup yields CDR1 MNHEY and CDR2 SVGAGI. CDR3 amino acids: CASKAGADNEQFF. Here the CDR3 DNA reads TGTGCCAGCAAAGCGGGAGCGGACAATGAGCAGTTCTTC.

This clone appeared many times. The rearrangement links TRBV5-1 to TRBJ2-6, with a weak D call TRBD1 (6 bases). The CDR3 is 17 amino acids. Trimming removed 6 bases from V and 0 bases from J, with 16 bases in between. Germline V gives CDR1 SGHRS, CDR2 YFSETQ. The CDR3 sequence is CASNPGQISSGANVLTF. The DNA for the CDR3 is TGCGCCAGCAACCCCGGACAGATTAGCTCTGGGGCCAACGTCCTGACTTTC.

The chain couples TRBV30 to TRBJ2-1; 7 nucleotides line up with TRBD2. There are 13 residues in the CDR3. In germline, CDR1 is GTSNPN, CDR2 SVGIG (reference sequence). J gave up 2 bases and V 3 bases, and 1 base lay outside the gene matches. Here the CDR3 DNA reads TGTGCCTGGAGCGGGACTACCTACAATGAGCAGTTCTTC. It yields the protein CAWSGTTYNEQFF.